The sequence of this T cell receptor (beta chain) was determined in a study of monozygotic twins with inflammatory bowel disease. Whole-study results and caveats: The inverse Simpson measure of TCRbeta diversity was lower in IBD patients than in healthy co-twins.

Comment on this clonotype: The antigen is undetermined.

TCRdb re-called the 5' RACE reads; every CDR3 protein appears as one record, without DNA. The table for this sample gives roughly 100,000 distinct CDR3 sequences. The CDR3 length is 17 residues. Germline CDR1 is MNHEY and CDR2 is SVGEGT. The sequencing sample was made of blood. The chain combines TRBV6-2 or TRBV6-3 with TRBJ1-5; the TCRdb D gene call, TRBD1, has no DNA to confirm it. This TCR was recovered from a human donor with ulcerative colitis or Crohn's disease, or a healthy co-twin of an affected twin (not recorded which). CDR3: CASSYDILQGSNQPQHF.